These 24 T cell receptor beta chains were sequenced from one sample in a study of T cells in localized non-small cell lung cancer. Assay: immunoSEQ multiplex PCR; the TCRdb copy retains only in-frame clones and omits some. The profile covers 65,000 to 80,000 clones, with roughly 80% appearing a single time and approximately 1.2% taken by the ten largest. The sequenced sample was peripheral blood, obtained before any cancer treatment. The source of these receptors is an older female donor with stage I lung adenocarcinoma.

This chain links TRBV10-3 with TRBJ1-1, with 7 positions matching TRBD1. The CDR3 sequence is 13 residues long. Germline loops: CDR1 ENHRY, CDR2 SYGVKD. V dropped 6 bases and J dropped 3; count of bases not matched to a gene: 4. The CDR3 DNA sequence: TGTGCCATCAGAAAAGACAGGGACACTGAAGCTTTCTTT. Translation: CAIRKDRDTEAFF.

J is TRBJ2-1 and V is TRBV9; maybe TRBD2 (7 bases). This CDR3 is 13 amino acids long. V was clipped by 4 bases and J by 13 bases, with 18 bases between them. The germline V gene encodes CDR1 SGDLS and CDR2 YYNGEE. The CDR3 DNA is TGTGCCAGCAGCATCTCGAGGGGGGGTGACCAGTTCTTC. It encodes CASSISRGGDQFF.

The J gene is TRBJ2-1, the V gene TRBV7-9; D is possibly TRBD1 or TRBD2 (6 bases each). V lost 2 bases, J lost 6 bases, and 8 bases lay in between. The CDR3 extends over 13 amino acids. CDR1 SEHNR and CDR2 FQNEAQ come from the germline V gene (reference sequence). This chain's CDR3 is CASSLKGGNEQFF. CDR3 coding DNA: TGTGCCAGCAGCTTAAAGGGGGGCAATGAGCAGTTCTTC.

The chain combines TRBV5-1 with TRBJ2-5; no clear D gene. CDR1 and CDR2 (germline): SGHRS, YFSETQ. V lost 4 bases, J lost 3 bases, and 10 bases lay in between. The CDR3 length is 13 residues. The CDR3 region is CASSASNEETQYF. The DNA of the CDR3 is TGCGCCAGCAGCGCGTCGAACGAAGAGACCCAGTACTTC. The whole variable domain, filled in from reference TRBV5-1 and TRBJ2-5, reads KAGVTQTPRYLIKTRGQQVTLSCSPISGHRSVSWYQQTPGQGLQFLFEYFSETQRNKGNFPGRFSGRQFSNSRSEMNVSTLELGDSALYLCASSASNEETQYFGPGTRLLVL.

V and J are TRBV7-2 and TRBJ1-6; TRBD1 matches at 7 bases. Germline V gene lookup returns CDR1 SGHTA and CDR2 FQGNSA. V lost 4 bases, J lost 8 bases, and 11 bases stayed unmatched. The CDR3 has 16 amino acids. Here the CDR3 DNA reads TGTGCCAGCAGCTCCACCTACAGGCAGGGGGATTCACCCCTCCACTTT. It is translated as CASSSTYRQGDSPLHF.

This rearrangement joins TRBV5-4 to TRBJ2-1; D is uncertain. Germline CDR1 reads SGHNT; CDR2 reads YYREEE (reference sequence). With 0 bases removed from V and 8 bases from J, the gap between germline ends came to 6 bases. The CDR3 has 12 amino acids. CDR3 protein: CASSLEVDEQFF. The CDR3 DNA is TGTGCCAGCAGCTTGGAGGTGGATGAGCAGTTCTTC. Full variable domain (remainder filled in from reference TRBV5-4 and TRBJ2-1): ETGVTQSPTHLIKTRGQQVTLRCSSQSGHNTVSWYQQALGQGPQFIFQYYREEENGRGNFPPRFSGLQFPNYSSELNVNALELDDSALYLCASSLEVDEQFFGPGTRLTVL.

CDR3 loop: CASSEYSGYEQYF. The CDR3, as DNA: TGTGCCAGCAGCGAATATAGCGGCTACGAGCAGTACTTC. The J gene is TRBJ2-7, the V gene TRBV7-8; TRBD2 is a possible D gene (6 bases). This CDR3 has 13 residues. Per the germline V gene, CDR1 is SGHVS and CDR2 is FQNEAQ. V was clipped by 5 bases and J by 3 bases, with 11 bases between them.

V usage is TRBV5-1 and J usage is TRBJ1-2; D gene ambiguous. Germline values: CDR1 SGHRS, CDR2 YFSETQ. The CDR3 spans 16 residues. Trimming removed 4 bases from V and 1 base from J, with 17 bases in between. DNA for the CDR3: TGCGCCAGCAGCCGTTGGACGGGAACTCATAACTATGGCTACACCTTC. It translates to CASSRWTGTHNYGYTF.

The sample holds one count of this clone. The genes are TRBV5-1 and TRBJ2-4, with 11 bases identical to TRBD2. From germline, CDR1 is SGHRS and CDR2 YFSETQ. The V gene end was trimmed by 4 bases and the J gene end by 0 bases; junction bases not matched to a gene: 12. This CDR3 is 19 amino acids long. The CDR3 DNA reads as TGCGCCAGCAGCCGAGGGGGACTAGCGGTTTCCCTAGCCAAAAACATTCAGTACTTC. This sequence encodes CASSRGGLAVSLAKNIQYF.

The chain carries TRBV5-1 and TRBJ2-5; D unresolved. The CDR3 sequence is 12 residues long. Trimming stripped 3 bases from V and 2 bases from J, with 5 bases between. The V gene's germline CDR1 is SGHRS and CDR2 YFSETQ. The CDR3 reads CASSSGQETQYF. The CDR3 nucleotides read TGCGCCAGCAGCTCTGGTCAAGAGACCCAGTACTTC.

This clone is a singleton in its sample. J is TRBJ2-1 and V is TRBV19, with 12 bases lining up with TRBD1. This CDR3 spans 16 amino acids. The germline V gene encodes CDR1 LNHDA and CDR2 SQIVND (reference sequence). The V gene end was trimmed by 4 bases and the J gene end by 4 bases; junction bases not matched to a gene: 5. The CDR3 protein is CASSRMGQGAYNEQFF. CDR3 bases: TGTGCCAGTAGTAGAATGGGACAGGGGGCATACAATGAGCAGTTCTTC.

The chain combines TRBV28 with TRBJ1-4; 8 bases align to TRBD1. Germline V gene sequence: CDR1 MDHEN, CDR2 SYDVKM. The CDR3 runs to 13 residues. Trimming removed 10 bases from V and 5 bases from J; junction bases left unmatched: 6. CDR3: CATGGQENEKLFF. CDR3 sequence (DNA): TGTGCCACAGGGGGACAGGAAAATGAAAAACTGTTTTTT.

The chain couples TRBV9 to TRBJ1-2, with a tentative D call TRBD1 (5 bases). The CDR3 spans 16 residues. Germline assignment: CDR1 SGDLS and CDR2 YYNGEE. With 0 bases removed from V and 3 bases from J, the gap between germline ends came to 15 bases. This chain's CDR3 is CASSVGLGRSDYGYTF. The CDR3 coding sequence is TGTGCCAGCAGCGTAGGGTTGGGGCGGTCGGACTATGGCTACACCTTC. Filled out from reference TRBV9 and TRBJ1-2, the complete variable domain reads DSGVTQTPKHLITATGQRVTLRCSPRSGDLSVYWYQQSLDQGLQFLIQYYNGEERAKGNILERFSAQQFPDLHSELNLSSLELGDSALYFCASSVGLGRSDYGYTFGSGTRLTVV.

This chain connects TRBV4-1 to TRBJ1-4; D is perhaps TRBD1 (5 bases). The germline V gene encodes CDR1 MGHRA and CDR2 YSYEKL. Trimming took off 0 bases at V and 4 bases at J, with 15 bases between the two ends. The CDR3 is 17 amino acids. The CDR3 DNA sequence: TGCGCCAGCAGCCAAGAGGGCAGGGCCCGTCGTAATGAAAAACTGTTTTTT. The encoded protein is CASSQEGRARRNEKLFF.

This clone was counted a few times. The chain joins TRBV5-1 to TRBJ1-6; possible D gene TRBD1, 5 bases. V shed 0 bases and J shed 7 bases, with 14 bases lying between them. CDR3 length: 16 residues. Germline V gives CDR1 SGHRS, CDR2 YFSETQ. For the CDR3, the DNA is TGCGCCAGCAGCTTGGATAGTACGGCAGGGAATTCACCCCTCCACTTT. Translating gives CASSLDSTAGNSPLHF.

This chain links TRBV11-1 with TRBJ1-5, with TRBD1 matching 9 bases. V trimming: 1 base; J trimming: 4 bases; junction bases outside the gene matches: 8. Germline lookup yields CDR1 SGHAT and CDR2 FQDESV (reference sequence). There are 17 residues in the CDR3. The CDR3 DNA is TGTGCCAGCAGCTTAGTCACCGGGACAGGGAGGAATCAGCCCCAGCATTTT. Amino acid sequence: CASSLVTGTGRNQPQHF.

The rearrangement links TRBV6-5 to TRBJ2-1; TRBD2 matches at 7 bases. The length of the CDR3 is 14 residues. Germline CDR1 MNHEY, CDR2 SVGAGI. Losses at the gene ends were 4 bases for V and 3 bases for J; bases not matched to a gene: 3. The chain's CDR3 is CASSSASGYNEQFF. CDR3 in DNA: TGTGCCAGCAGTTCGGCTAGCGGCTACAATGAGCAGTTCTTC.

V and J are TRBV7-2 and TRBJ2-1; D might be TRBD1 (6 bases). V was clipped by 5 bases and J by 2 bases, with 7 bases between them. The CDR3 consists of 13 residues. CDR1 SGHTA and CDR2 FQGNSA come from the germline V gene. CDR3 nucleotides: TGTGCCAGCAGCCGACAGGCCTACAATGAGCAGTTCTTC. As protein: CASSRQAYNEQFF.

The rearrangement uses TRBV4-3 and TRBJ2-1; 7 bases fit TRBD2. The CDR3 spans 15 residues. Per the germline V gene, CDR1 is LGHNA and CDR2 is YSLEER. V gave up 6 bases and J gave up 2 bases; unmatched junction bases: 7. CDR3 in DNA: TGCGCCAGCAGAAAGAGGCTAGCGGCCTACAATGAGCAGTTCTTC. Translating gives CASRKRLAAYNEQFF.

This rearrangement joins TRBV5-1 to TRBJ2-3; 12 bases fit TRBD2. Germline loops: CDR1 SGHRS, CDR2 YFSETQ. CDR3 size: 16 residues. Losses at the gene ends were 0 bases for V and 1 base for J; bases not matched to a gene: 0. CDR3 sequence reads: CASSLGLAGGTDTQYF. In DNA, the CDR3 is TGCGCCAGCAGCTTGGGACTAGCGGGGGGCACAGATACGCAGTATTTT.

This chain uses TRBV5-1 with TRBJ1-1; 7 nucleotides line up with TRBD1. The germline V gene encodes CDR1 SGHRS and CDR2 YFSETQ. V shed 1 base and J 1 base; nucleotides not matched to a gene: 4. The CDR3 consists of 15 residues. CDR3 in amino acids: CASSLPGTANTEAFF. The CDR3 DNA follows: TGCGCCAGCAGCTTGCCTGGGACAGCGAACACTGAAGCTTTCTTT.

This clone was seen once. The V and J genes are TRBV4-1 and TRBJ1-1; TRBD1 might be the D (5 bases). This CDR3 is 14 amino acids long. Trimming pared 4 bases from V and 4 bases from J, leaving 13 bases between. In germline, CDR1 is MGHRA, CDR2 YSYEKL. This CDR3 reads CASSLEGTTTEAFF. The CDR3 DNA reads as TGCGCCAGCAGCCTTGAAGGGACTACCACTGAAGCTTTCTTT.

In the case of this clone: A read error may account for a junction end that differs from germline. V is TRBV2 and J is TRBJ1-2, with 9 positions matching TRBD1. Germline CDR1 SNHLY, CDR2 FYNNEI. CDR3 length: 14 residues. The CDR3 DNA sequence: TGTGCCACCAGTACAGGGGGCGGATTCTATGGCTACACCTTC. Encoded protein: CATSTGGGFYGYTF.

The CDR3 here is CASSAGQTDQETQYF. CDR3 DNA sequence: TGCGCCAGCAGCGCGGGACAGACCGACCAAGAGACCCAGTACTTC. The chain has TRBV5-1 and TRBJ2-5; D is possibly TRBD1 (7 bases). The CDR3 loop spans 15 amino acids. The germline gives CDR1 SGHRS, CDR2 YFSETQ. The V end lost 4 bases, the J end lost 0 bases, and 13 bases lay between the germline ends.